This is a list of T cell receptor beta chains from one sample in a study of blood T cell repertoires in COVID-19. Profiled with immunoSEQ multiplex PCR; TCRdb holds only in-frame clones, not every one. The table records 200,000 to 250,000 clones, roughly nine tenths of them present only once. Sequencing was carried out using peripheral blood. These receptors were obtained from a man aged 60 to 75 who had recovered from COVID-19. Each CDR3 is given with its conserved first and last residue. Each record gives: J gene, clone size, D gene, V gene, CDR3 protein, CDR3 DNA. D genes are given only for firm matches. Clone size appears in some rows only: once, few, many, or a class for an expanded clone.

TRBJ2-5 | . | TRBD2 | TRBV5-1 | CASSLLASGMETQYF | TGCGCCAGCAGCTTGCTGGCTAGCGGCATGGAGACCCAGTACTTC
TRBJ2-4 | . | TRBD2 | TRBV27 | CASSPRVAGGSAKNIQYF | TGTGCCAGCAGTCCCCGGGTAGCGGGAGGTTCAGCCAAAAACATTCAGTACTTC
TRBJ2-7 | . | . | TRBV10-3 | CATRMDRTYEQYF | TGTGCCACCAGAATGGACAGAACCTACGAGCAGTACTTC
TRBJ1-2 | . | . | TRBV7-9 | CASSLGDKGYTF | TGTGCCAGCAGCTTAGGTGACAAAGGCTACACCTTC
TRBJ2-7 | once | . | TRBV5-1 | CASSLGVSYEQYF | TGCGCCAGCAGCTTGGGTGTCAGCTACGAGCAGTACTTC
TRBJ2-5 | . | TRBD2 | TRBV6-5 | CASSRTSGGTQYF | TGTGCCAGCAGTAGGACTAGCGGGGGGACCCAGTACTTC
TRBJ2-5 | once | . | TRBV25-1 | CASSAGETQYF | TGTGCCAGCAGTGCGGGAGAGACCCAGTACTTC
TRBJ2-7 | . | TRBD2 | TRBV3-1/TRBV3-2 | CASSFGLAGPYEQYF | TGTGCCAGCAGCTTTGGACTAGCCGGCCCCTACGAGCAGTACTTC
TRBJ2-2 | . | . | TRBV19 | CASSRAGSNTGELFF | TGTGCCAGTAGTCGGGCGGGATCGAACACCGGGGAGCTGTTTTTT
TRBJ2-2 | . | . | TRBV5-1 | CASSPTITKGELFF | TGCGCCAGCAGCCCGACAATAACGAAGGGGGAGCTGTTTTTT
TRBJ2-7 | . | . | TRBV11-2 | CASSPISSRGIKQYF | TGTGCCAGCAGCCCCATAAGTAGCAGAGGAATCAAGCAGTACTTC
TRBJ2-7 | . | . | TRBV12-5 | CASGLAAPLYEQYF | TGTGCTAGTGGTTTGGCAGCGCCTCTCTACGAGCAGTACTTC
TRBJ1-5 | . | . | TRBV4-2 | CASSSQGNSNQPQHF | TGTGCCAGCAGCTCACAGGGAAATAGCAATCAGCCCCAGCATTTT
TRBJ2-1 | . | TRBD1 | TRBV7-8 | CASSLWDRGSQQFF | TGTGCCAGCAGCTTATGGGACAGGGGGTCCCAGCAGTTCTTC
TRBJ1-3 | . | . | TRBV6-6 | CASGGSSGNTIYF | TGTGCCAGCGGAGGAAGCTCTGGAAACACCATATATTTT
TRBJ1-2 | . | . | TRBV2 | CASSEIRGYGYTF | TGTGCCAGCAGTGAGATCAGAGGCTATGGCTACACCTTC
TRBJ1-5 | . | . | TRBV7-2 | CASSPPGNQPQHF | TGTGCCAGCAGTCCTCCCGGCAATCAGCCCCAGCATTTT
TRBJ1-2 | . | . | TRBV20-1 | CSAIGTGRYTF | TGCAGTGCTATAGGTACAGGGCGCTACACCTTC
TRBJ2-1 | . | . | TRBV11-2 | CASSHRASYNEQFF | TGTGCCAGCAGCCACAGGGCTTCCTACAATGAGCAGTTCTTC
TRBJ1-1 | . | . | TRBV19 | CASSRALNTEAFF | TGTGCCAGTAGTAGGGCGCTAAACACTGAAGCTTTCTTT
TRBJ2-3 | . | . | TRBV9 | CASSYRNRASTDTQYF | TGTGCCAGCAGCTATAGGAACAGGGCTAGCACAGATACGCAGTATTTT
TRBJ1-1 | . | TRBD1 | TRBV11-2 | CASSLLVGQGNTEAFF | TGTGCCAGCAGCTTATTGGTCGGACAGGGGAACACTGAAGCTTTCTTT
TRBJ2-2 | . | . | TRBV19 | CASSMSGLWAGELFF | TGTGCCAGTAGTATGTCGGGACTTTGGGCCGGGGAGCTGTTTTTT
TRBJ1-1 | . | . | TRBV28 | CASSLSRDTEAFF | TGTGCCAGCAGTTTATCGCGAGACACTGAAGCTTTCTTT
TRBJ1-1 | . | . | TRBV28 | CASSYGWVSAFF | TGTGCCAGCAGTTACGGGTGGGTCTCGGCTTTCTTT
TRBJ2-3 | few | TRBD2 | TRBV7-3 | CASSSGLATDTQYF | TGTGCCAGCAGCTCCGGACTAGCCACAGATACGCAGTATTTT
TRBJ2-5 | . | . | TRBV6-6 | CASSPDGAGETQYF | TGTGCCAGCAGCCCCGACGGGGCGGGGGAGACCCAGTACTTC
TRBJ1-2 | . | TRBD1 | TRBV6-5 | CASSYRSGQGYYGYTF | TGTGCCAGCAGTTACCGGTCGGGACAGGGCTACTATGGCTACACCTTC
TRBJ2-2 | . | TRBD1 | TRBV19 | CASSLGQRGELFF | TGTGCCAGTAGTCTGGGACAGCGAGGGGAGCTGTTTTTT
TRBJ2-7 | . | . | TRBV3-1/TRBV3-2 | CASSQDRYEQYF | TGTGCCAGCAGCCAAGATCGGTACGAGCAGTACTTC
TRBJ2-3 | once | TRBD2 | TRBV9 | CASSVAGTSGGPQADTQYF | TGTGCCAGCAGCGTAGCTGGAACTAGCGGGGGGCCCCAGGCAGATACGCAGTATTTT
TRBJ1-1 | . | . | TRBV11-1 | CASSSLGAMNTEAFF | TGTGCCAGCAGTTCTCTGGGGGCAATGAACACTGAAGCTTTCTTT
TRBJ2-7 | few | . | TRBV6-6 | CASSHDLFSYEQYF | TGTGCCAGCAGTCATGACTTATTCTCCTACGAGCAGTACTTC
TRBJ1-3 | once | . | TRBV13 | CASSLGGGGGNTIYF | TGTGCCAGCAGCTTAGGTGGGGGAGGTGGAAACACCATATATTTT
TRBJ2-7 | . | TRBD2 | TRBV7-9 | CASSQGLAATYEQYF | TGTGCCAGCAGCCAGGGACTAGCGGCCACCTACGAGCAGTACTTC
TRBJ2-1 | . | TRBD2 | TRBV7-8 | CASSLAWGASGSLNEQFF | TGTGCCAGCAGCTTAGCGTGGGGGGCTAGCGGGAGTCTCAATGAGCAGTTCTTC
TRBJ2-5 | . | TRBD2 | TRBV19 | CASSIGTSGGQLQETQYF | TGTGCCAGTAGTATTGGGACTAGCGGGGGCCAACTCCAAGAGACCCAGTACTTC
TRBJ2-5 | . | TRBD2 | TRBV3-1/TRBV3-2 | CASSHAGDQETQYF | TGTGCCAGCAGCCACGCGGGGGACCAAGAGACCCAGTACTTC
TRBJ2-1 | . | . | TRBV5-4 | CASSPRTASYNEQFF | TGTGCCAGCAGCCCCAGGACAGCCTCCTACAATGAGCAGTTCTTC
TRBJ2-2 | few | . | TRBV29-1 | CSVGQGLAGELFF | TGCAGCGTTGGCCAGGGGTTAGCCGGGGAGCTGTTTTTT
TRBJ1-2 | . | . | TRBV7-8 | CASSLQEGRNTF | TGTGCCAGCAGCCTACAGGAAGGCCGAAACACCTTC
TRBJ2-1 | . | . | TRBV15 | CATSDYRNEQFF | TGTGCCACCAGCGACTATCGCAATGAGCAGTTCTTC
TRBJ2-7 | few | TRBD2 | TRBV19 | CASSVTSGNPYEQYF | TGTGCCAGTAGTGTCACTAGCGGGAACCCCTACGAGCAGTACTTC
TRBJ2-5 | . | TRBD2 | TRBV5-4 | CASSPSGGRVQETQYF | TGTGCCAGCAGCCCTAGCGGGGGCAGAGTCCAAGAGACCCAGTACTTC
TRBJ1-6 | . | TRBD1 | TRBV19 | CASSARGPINSPLHF | TGTGCCAGTAGTGCTAGGGGGCCGATTAATTCACCCCTCCACTTT
TRBJ2-1 | . | TRBD2 | TRBV19 | CASSNPRSGGRNEQFF | TGTGCCAGTAGTAACCCGCGTAGCGGGGGCCGAAATGAGCAGTTCTTC
TRBJ2-7 | . | TRBD2 | TRBV9 | CASSARLAGSEQYF | TGTGCCAGCAGCGCGAGACTAGCAGGGTCCGAGCAGTACTTC
TRBJ2-1 | . | . | TRBV5-4 | CASSLGDRDSGEQFF | TGTGCCAGCAGCTTGGGAGACAGGGACTCGGGGGAGCAGTTCTTC
TRBJ2-1 | . | TRBD1 | TRBV7-2 | CASSWGQEYNEQFF | TGTGCCAGCAGCTGGGGACAGGAGTACAATGAGCAGTTCTTC
TRBJ2-1 | . | . | TRBV4-2 | CASTSRQAAINEQFF | TGTGCCAGCACCTCAAGACAGGCGGCAATCAATGAGCAGTTCTTC
TRBJ2-3 | . | . | TRBV2 | CARRQLADTQYF | TGTGCCAGAAGACAGCTCGCAGATACGCAGTATTTT
TRBJ1-2 | . | TRBD1 | TRBV6-2/TRBV6-3 | CASSYRGQGLYGYTF | TGTGCCAGCAGTTACAGGGGGCAGGGACTCTATGGCTACACCTTC
TRBJ2-7 | . | . | TRBV6-5 | CASSPVLRRDYEQYF | TGTGCCAGCTCCCCGGTTCTAAGACGGGACTACGAGCAGTACTTC
TRBJ2-3 | . | TRBD1 | TRBV29-1 | CSGGTELISTDTQYF | TGCAGCGGTGGGACAGAGCTCATTAGCACAGATACGCAGTATTTT
TRBJ2-1 | . | TRBD2 | TRBV4-1 | CASSLTLAGGGNEQFF | TGCGCCAGCAGCCTGACCCTAGCGGGGGGCGGGAATGAGCAGTTCTTC
TRBJ1-1 | . | . | TRBV30 | CAWTKSPAGPTEAFF | TGTGCCTGGACCAAGTCGCCCGCTGGGCCCACTGAAGCTTTCTTT
TRBJ2-1 | . | TRBD2 | TRBV19 | CASSIMSSGAQSSYNEQFF | TGTGCCAGTAGTATTATGTCTAGCGGGGCCCAGAGCTCCTACAATGAGCAGTTCTTC
TRBJ1-5 | . | . | TRBV28 | CASSARGVGNQPQHF | TGTGCCAGCAGTGCCAGGGGAGTGGGCAATCAGCCCCAGCATTTT